Presented here are 28 T cell receptor beta chains from one specimen sequenced in a study of cytomegalovirus exposure and HLA in healthy donors. It was with 60 Vbeta and 13 Jbeta primers that the PCR ran. Profiled with immunoSEQ multiplex PCR; TCRdb holds only in-frame clones, not every one. Among over 150,000 clones listed, around 65% were seen once. Specimen: PBMCs. Every receptor here comes from a woman between 40 and 55 years old in good health and CMV-seropositive.

This clone was seen only once. The chain carries TRBV27 and TRBJ2-3, with D maybe TRBD2 (7 bases). Germline-derived CDR1 and CDR2 are MNHEY and SMNVEV (reference sequence). Trimming took 7 bases from V and 4 from J, leaving 9 bases between them. This CDR3 spans 12 amino acids. The CDR3 DNA sequence: TGTGCCAGCAAGGGGGGGCCAGATACGCAGTATTTT. Protein sequence: CASKGGPDTQYF.

V is TRBV5-6 and J is TRBJ2-5; 13 bases fit TRBD2. TRBJ2-7 matches the DNA end more closely, so the J call is doubtful. Germline lookup yields CDR1 SGHDT and CDR2 YYEEEE. The CDR3 covers 16 residues. The CDR3 region has the DNA TGTGCCAGCAGCGAGGGACTAGCGGGGCCGCCCTACGAGCAGTACTTC. Protein: CASSEGLAGPPYEQYF.

This chain joins TRBV5-1 and TRBJ1-1; 10 positions match TRBD1. The length of the CDR3 is 16 residues. V shed 4 bases, J shed 1 base, and the junction held 7 bases outside the gene matches. CDR1 SGHRS and CDR2 YFSETQ come from the germline V gene. The CDR3 bases are TGCGCCAGCAGCCCTCCAAGGACAGGGGGGAACACTGAAGCTTTCTTT. This translates into CASSPPRTGGNTEAFF.

The chain combines TRBV4-3 with TRBJ1-2; D is unclear. Germline lookup yields CDR1 LGHNA and CDR2 YSLEER. The V end lost 0 bases, the J end lost 6 bases, and 14 bases lay between the germline ends. The CDR3 runs 15 residues. The CDR3, as DNA: TGCGCCAGCAGCCAAGAAGACACCCCGAGGGATGGCTACACCTTC. Amino acids: CASSQEDTPRDGYTF.

This clone was found a few times. The chain links TRBV5-1 to TRBJ2-7; D is perhaps TRBD2 (5 bases). The CDR3 runs to 15 residues. Germline CDR1 reads SGHRS; CDR2 reads YFSETQ. The V gene lost 0 bases and the J gene lost 0 bases, with 10 bases spanning the gap. The CDR3 region is CASSLEGGGSYEQYF. CDR3 bases: TGCGCCAGCAGCTTGGAAGGCGGAGGCTCCTACGAGCAGTACTTC.

This sequence joins TRBV28 and TRBJ2-7; 8 positions match TRBD1. This CDR3 is built from 16 residues. Germline V gene data show CDR1 as MDHEN and CDR2 as SYDVKM. V gave up 4 bases and J gave up 0 bases; unmatched junction bases: 8. The CDR3 is CASSSPRDRPSYEQYF. CDR3 in DNA: TGTGCCAGCAGTTCCCCCCGGGACAGGCCCTCCTACGAGCAGTACTTC.

This chain uses TRBV27 with TRBJ1-1; D gene uncertain. V was trimmed by 5 bases and J by 1 base, leaving 11 bases between them. Germline loops: CDR1 MNHEY, CDR2 SMNVEV (reference sequence). This CDR3 region has 14 residues. The CDR3 sequence is CASSLLSGNTEAFF. The CDR3 DNA is TGTGCCAGCAGTCTGCTTAGTGGGAACACTGAAGCTTTCTTT.

The rearrangement uses TRBV5-6 and TRBJ1-6; a weak D match, TRBD1 (5 bases). The CDR3 runs 15 residues. In germline, CDR1 is SGHDT, CDR2 YYEEEE. V was pared by 0 bases and J by 9 bases, with 13 bases between. The CDR3 protein is CASSLGQGLSSPLHF. The CDR3 region has the DNA TGTGCCAGCAGCTTGGGGCAGGGCTTGAGTTCACCCCTCCACTTT.

The genes are TRBV6-5 and TRBJ1-2, with 7 bases fitting TRBD1. Germline loops: CDR1 MNHEY, CDR2 SVGAGI. This CDR3 comprises 15 residues. Germline trimming cut 8 bases from V and 3 bases from J; bases unmatched to any gene: 12. CDR3 residues: CASSSWQGQHYGYTF. The CDR3 DNA reads as TGTGCCAGCTCCTCCTGGCAGGGACAGCACTATGGCTACACCTTC.

The gene calls are TRBV5-1 and TRBJ1-1, with 8 bases matching TRBD1. The germline V gene encodes CDR1 SGHRS and CDR2 YFSETQ. The CDR3 has 17 amino acids. V shed 3 bases and J 0 bases; nucleotides not matched to a gene: 10. The CDR3, as DNA: TGCGCCAGCAGCTGGACGGGGACAGGATCAATGAACACTGAAGCTTTCTTT. Translating gives CASSWTGTGSMNTEAFF.

The chain has TRBV19 and TRBJ2-1; 8 bases align to TRBD1. V dropped 7 bases and J dropped 2; count of bases not matched to a gene: 13. The germline CDR1 and CDR2 sequences are LNHDA and SQIVND (reference sequence). CDR3 length: 17 amino acids. CDR3 residues: CASNRVGTGGPYNEQFF. CDR3 bases: TGTGCCAGTAATCGGGTTGGAACAGGGGGTCCCTACAATGAGCAGTTCTTC.

The chain joins TRBV7-2 to TRBJ1-1; D is possibly TRBD1 (6 bases). CDR1 SGHTA and CDR2 FQGNSA come from the germline V gene. Trimming removed 5 bases at V and 7 bases at J, with 17 bases between. The CDR3 is 14 amino acids. The chain's CDR3 is CASSPPTTGHEAFF. Written as DNA, the CDR3 is TGTGCCAGCAGCCCGCCGACGACAGGCCATGAAGCTTTCTTT.

V gene TRBV9 combines with J gene TRBJ1-4; D is unclear. V was pared by 1 base and J by 0 bases, with 4 bases between. Germline V gene sequence: CDR1 SGDLS, CDR2 YYNGEE. This CDR3 spans 14 amino acids. DNA of the CDR3: TGTGCCAGCAGCGTATCAGCAACTAATGAAAAACTGTTTTTT. It codes for CASSVSATNEKLFF.

The V gene is TRBV18, the J gene TRBJ1-4; D is unresolved. This CDR3 has 14 residues. CDR1 is KGHSH, CDR2 LQKENI, per germline. V was pared by 6 bases and J by 5 bases, with 13 bases between. The CDR3 region has the DNA TGTGCCAGCTCGAACACAGAACGGAATGAAAAACTGTTTTTT. Amino acids: CASSNTERNEKLFF.

V and J are TRBV6-6 and TRBJ2-6; 7 nucleotides match TRBD2. The CDR3 covers 15 residues. Trimming took 8 bases from V and 2 from J; bases not matched to a gene: 6. Germline lookup yields CDR1 MNHNY and CDR2 SVGAGI (reference sequence). The CDR3 is CASRAGSTGANVLTF. In nucleotides, the CDR3 is TGTGCCAGCCGAGCGGGGTCCACTGGGGCCAACGTCCTGACTTTC.

The chain couples TRBV18 to TRBJ2-5; D is unclear. The CDR3 runs 14 residues. Trimming took 6 bases from V and 3 from J, leaving 14 bases between them. Per germline, CDR1 KGHSH and CDR2 LQKENI. The CDR3 DNA sequence: TGTGCCAGCTCCCCCCGCGGCGGAAAAGAGACCCAGTACTTC. This encodes CASSPRGGKETQYF.

There are a few counts of this clone. The V gene is TRBV7-2, the J gene TRBJ2-7, with unresolved D. The germline V and J ends were trimmed by 0 bases and 3 bases, with 12 bases remaining between them. Per germline, CDR1 SGHTA and CDR2 FQGNSA. The CDR3 spans 15 residues. DNA of the CDR3: TGTGCCAGCAGCTTAGCCTTCAACAGTTACTACGAGCAGTACTTC. Its translation is CASSLAFNSYYEQYF.

The chain employs TRBV6-5 and TRBJ1-1; no clear D gene. V lost 7 bases to trimming and J lost 11 bases, with 23 bases between them. Germline lookup yields CDR1 MNHEY and CDR2 SVGAGI. The CDR3 is made up of 14 amino acids. Here the CDR3 DNA reads TGTGCCAGCACCTCATCCTTACAGTCCCGGTGGGCTTTCTTT. Amino acids: CASTSSLQSRWAFF.

V usage is TRBV5-1 and J usage is TRBJ2-7; 12 bases line up with TRBD2. Germline trimming cut 6 bases from V and 1 base from J; bases unmatched to any gene: 8. This CDR3 region has 16 residues. Germline assignment: CDR1 SGHRS and CDR2 YFSETQ. The CDR3, as DNA: TGCGCCAGCACCGGGACTAGCGGGCGACCATCCTACGAGCAGTACTTC. Translation: CASTGTSGRPSYEQYF.

This clone has just one count. This chain links TRBV4-3 with TRBJ1-2; D perhaps matches TRBD1 (5 bases). V lost 0 bases, J lost 2 bases, and 13 bases lay in between. CDR3 length: 16 residues. Germline-derived CDR1 and CDR2 are LGHNA and YSLEER. As DNA, the CDR3 is TGCGCCAGCAGCCAAGAGGTAGCAGGGCCCAACTATGGCTACACCTTC. Protein: CASSQEVAGPNYGYTF.

As DNA, the CDR3 is TGTGCCAGCAGCCAGGCAGGGGACACCGGGGAGCTGTTTTTT. As protein: CASSQAGDTGELFF. This chain uses TRBV4-2 with TRBJ2-2; TRBD1 might be the D (6 bases). The ends were cut back, 3 bases at V and 3 bases at J, with 8 bases in the middle. This CDR3 spans 14 amino acids. The germline CDR1 and CDR2 sequences are LGHNA and YNFKEQ.

The chain has TRBV2 and TRBJ1-2; tentatively, D is TRBD1 (5 bases). CDR1 and CDR2 (germline): SNHLY, FYNNEI. This CDR3 is built from 15 residues. V lost 4 bases, J lost 1 base, and 13 bases lay in between. The CDR3 DNA sequence: TGTGCCAGCAGTGTGGGTCAGGGCAGTAACTATGGCTACACCTTC. Its translation is CASSVGQGSNYGYTF.

A note on this clone: Compared with germline, one end of the junction differs, possibly owing to a read error. V and J are TRBV5-4 and TRBJ1-2; perhaps TRBD1 as D (5 bases). The CDR3 sequence is 16 residues long. Germline assignment: CDR1 SGHNT and CDR2 YYREEE (reference sequence). Written as DNA, the CDR3 is TGTGCCAGCAGCTTGGGGCCGCCGGGGGTTAACTATGGCTACCCCTTC. This translates into CASSLGPPGVNYGYPF.

The V call is TRBV6-5, the J call TRBJ2-7; 10 bases match TRBD2. Germline values: CDR1 MNHEY, CDR2 SVGAGI. The CDR3 covers 14 residues. V shed 6 bases, J shed 7 bases, and the junction held 9 bases outside the gene matches. CDR3 residues: CASSRTGLAVEQYF. CDR3 bases: TGTGCCAGCAGCCGCACAGGACTAGCGGTAGAGCAGTACTTC.

The chain combines TRBV9 with TRBJ2-5; 8 positions agree with TRBD2. CDR1 and CDR2 (germline): SGDLS, YYNGEE. Trimming at V came to 4 bases and at J to 3 bases, leaving 5 bases not matched to a gene. The CDR3 is 14 amino acids. The CDR3 loop is CASSPGGVKETQYF. DNA for the CDR3: TGTGCCAGCAGCCCCGGGGGGGTCAAAGAGACCCAGTACTTC.

The rearrangement joins TRBV10-3 to TRBJ2-1; TRBD1 matches at 8 bases. CDR1 and CDR2 from the germline V gene are ENHRY and SYGVKD. The junction had 6 bases not matched to a gene; V was cut back by 3 bases and J by 8 bases. This CDR3 region has 14 residues. The CDR3 sequence: CAISDGQGIDEQFF. The CDR3 nucleotides are TGTGCCATCAGTGACGGACAGGGTATCGATGAGCAGTTCTTC.

V is TRBV7-3 and J is TRBJ2-1; weak D call: TRBD2 (5 bases). V shed 0 bases and J shed 6 bases, with 12 bases lying between them. From germline, CDR1 is SGHTA and CDR2 FQGTGA. The CDR3 has 15 residues. The CDR3 coding sequence is TGTGCCAGCAGCTTAACGGCGGGCTTCACCAATGAGCAGTTCTTC. It yields the protein CASSLTAGFTNEQFF.

The V gene is TRBV28, the J gene TRBJ1-4; D might be TRBD1 (6 bases). The V end was cut by 6 bases, the J end by 0 bases, with 17 bases between. The CDR3 loop spans 17 amino acids. In germline, CDR1 is MDHEN, CDR2 SYDVKM. The CDR3 loop reads CASSNLIWTATNEKLFF. Written as DNA, the CDR3 is TGTGCCAGCAGCAACCTCATTTGGACAGCAACTAATGAAAAACTGTTTTTT.